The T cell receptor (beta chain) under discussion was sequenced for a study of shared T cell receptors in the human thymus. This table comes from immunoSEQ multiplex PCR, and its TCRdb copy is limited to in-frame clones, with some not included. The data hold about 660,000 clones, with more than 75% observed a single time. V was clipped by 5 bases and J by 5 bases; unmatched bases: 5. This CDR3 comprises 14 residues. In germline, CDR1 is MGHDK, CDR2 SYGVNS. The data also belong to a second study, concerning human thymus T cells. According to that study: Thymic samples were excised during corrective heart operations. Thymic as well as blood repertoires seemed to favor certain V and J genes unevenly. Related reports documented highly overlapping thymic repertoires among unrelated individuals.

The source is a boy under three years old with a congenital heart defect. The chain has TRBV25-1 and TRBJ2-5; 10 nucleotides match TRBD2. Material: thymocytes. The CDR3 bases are TGTGCCAGCAGTTCGGGACTAGCGACCGAGACCCAGTACTTC. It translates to CASSSGLATETQYF.